This TCR beta chain is drawn from a study of blood T cell repertoires in COVID-19. Two consecutive negative NP/OP PCR tests, clearance, or resolved symptoms defined Cohort 3 recovery. Germline V gene sequence: CDR1 SGHTS, CDR2 YDEGEE. The trim removed 2 bases at V and 3 bases at J, leaving 6 bases unmatched. The CDR3 is 15 amino acids. The assay was immunoSEQ multiplex PCR, and TCRdb's table has in-frame clones only and misses some. The sample gives some 270,000 clones, around 86% of which show up once; 1.5% to 2% is in the top ten. This rearrangement joins TRBV5-8 to TRBJ2-3; 7 positions agree with TRBD1. Sequences were obtained from PBMCs or T cells enriched from blood (not recorded which). The sequence was obtained from a middle-aged woman who had recovered from COVID-19. The CDR3 here is CASSFQQGRTDTQYF. The CDR3 bases are TGTGCCAGCAGCTTTCAACAGGGGCGTACAGATACGCAGTATTTT.